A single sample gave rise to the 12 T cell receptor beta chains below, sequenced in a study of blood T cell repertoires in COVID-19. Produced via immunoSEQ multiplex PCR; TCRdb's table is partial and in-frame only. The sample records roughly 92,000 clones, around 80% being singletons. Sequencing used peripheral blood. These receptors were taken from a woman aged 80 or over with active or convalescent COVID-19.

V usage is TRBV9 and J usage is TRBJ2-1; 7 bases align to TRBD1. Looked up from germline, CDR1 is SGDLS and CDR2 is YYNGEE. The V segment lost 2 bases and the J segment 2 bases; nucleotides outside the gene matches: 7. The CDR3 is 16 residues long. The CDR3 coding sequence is TGTGCCAGCAGCGTCCGGACAGGAAGTACCTACAATGAGCAGTTCTTC. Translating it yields CASSVRTGSTYNEQFF.

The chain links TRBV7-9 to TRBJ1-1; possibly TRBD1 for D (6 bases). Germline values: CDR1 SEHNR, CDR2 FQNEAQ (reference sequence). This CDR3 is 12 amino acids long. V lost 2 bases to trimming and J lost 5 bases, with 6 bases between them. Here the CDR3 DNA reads TGTGCCAGCAGCTTAACAGGGACTGAAGCTTTCTTT. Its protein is CASSLTGTEAFF.

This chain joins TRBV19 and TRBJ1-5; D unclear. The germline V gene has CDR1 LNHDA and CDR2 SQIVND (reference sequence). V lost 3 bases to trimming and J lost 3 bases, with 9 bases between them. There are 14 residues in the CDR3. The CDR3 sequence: CASSMVDNNQPQHF. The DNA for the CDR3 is TGTGCCAGTAGTATGGTAGACAACAATCAGCCCCAGCATTTT.

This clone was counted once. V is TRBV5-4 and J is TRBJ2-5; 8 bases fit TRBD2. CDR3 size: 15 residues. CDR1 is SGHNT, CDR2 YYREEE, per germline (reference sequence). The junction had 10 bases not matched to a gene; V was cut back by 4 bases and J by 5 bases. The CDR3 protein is CASSQSGGPRETQYF. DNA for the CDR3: TGTGCCAGCAGCCAATCGGGGGGGCCGCGGGAGACCCAGTACTTC.

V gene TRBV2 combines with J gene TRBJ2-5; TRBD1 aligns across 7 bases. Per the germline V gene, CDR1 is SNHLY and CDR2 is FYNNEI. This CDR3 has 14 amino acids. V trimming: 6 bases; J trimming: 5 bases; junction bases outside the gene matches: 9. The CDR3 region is CASSGDRARETQYF. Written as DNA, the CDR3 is TGTGCCAGCAGCGGAGACAGGGCCCGGGAGACCCAGTACTTC.

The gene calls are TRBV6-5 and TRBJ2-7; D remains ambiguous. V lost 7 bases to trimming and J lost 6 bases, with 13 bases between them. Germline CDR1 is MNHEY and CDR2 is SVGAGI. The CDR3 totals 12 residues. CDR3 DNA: TGTGCCAGCATGGGTCACGGCGGCGAGCAGTACTTC. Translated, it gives CASMGHGGEQYF.

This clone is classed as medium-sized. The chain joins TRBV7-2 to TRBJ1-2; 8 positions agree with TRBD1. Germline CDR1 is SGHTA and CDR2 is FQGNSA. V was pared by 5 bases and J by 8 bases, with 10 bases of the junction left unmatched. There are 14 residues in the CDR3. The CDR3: CASSTPGGFWGYTF. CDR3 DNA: TGTGCCAGCAGCACGCCAGGGGGCTTCTGGGGCTACACCTTC.

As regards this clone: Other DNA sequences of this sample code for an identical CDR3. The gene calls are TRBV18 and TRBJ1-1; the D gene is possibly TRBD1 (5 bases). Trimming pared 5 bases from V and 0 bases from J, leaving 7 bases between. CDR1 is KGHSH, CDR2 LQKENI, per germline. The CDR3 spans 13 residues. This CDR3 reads CASSSDMNTEAFF. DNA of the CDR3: TGTGCCAGCTCATCGGACATGAACACTGAAGCTTTCTTT.

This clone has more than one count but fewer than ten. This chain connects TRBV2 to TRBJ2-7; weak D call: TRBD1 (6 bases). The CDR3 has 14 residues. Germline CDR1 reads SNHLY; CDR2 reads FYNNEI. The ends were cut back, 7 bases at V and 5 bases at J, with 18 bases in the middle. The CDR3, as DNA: TGTGCCAGCACCCCGTGGGGCAGGGGAAACGAGCAGTACTTC. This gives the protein CASTPWGRGNEQYF.

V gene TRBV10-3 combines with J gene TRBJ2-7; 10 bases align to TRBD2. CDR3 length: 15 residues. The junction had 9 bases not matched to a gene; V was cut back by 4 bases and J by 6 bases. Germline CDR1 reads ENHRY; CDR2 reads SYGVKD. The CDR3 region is CAISVAAGGPGEQYF. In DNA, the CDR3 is TGTGCCATCAGTGTGGCAGCGGGGGGGCCGGGCGAGCAGTACTTC.

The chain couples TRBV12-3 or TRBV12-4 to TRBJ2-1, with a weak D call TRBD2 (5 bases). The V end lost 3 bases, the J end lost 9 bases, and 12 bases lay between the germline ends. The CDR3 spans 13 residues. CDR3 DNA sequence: TGTGCCAGCAGTTTTCCCCCTGGAGGTGAGCAGTTCTTC. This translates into CASSFPPGGEQFF.

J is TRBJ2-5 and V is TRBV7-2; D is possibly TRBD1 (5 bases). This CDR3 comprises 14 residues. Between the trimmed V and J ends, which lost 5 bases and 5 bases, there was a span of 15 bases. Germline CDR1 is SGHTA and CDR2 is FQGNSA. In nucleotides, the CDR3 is TGTGCCAGCAGCCTCAACAGGAGAAAGGAGACCCAGTACTTC. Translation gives CASSLNRRKETQYF. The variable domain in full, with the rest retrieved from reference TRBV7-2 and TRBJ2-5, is GAGVSQSPSNKVTEKGKDVELRCDPISGHTALYWYRQSLGQGLEFLIYFQGNSAPDKSGLPSDRFSAERTGGSVSTLTIQRTQQEDSAVYLCASSLNRRKETQYFGPGTRLLVL.